Shown below are 17 T cell receptor beta chains from a single sample sequenced in a study of T cell responses to AZD1222 COVID-19 vaccine. This table comes from immunoSEQ multiplex PCR, and its TCRdb copy is limited to in-frame clones, with some not included. The sample includes around 130,000 clones, 93% of them seen just once. The sequences come from peripheral blood, collected on day 0 of AZD1222 vaccination. These receptors all stem from an adult in good health.

CDR3 sequence reads: CASSVEDGYNSPLHF. The DNA of the CDR3 is TGTGCCAGCAGCGTTGAGGACGGTTATAATTCACCCCTCCACTTT. This rearrangement joins TRBV9 to TRBJ1-6; D remains unclear. Trimming stripped 2 bases from V and 4 bases from J, with 10 bases between. The CDR3 length is 15 residues. CDR1 is SGDLS and CDR2 is YYNGEE in the germline V gene.

The chain carries TRBV23-1 and TRBJ2-7, with D possibly matching TRBD1 (6 bases). TRBV23-1 is sorted into the ORF group, with uncertain function. V lost 1 base to trimming and J lost 0 bases, with 16 bases between them. The CDR3 loop spans 17 amino acids. DNA of the CDR3: TGCGCCAGCAGTCAATTTGAAACGGACAGAAGCTCCTACGAGCAGTACTTC. Translating it yields CASSQFETDRSSYEQYF.

The rearrangement links TRBV4-2 to TRBJ2-2; no clear D gene. Germline V gives CDR1 LGHNA, CDR2 YNFKEQ. The CDR3 totals 15 residues. The V and J ends lost 1 base and 6 bases respectively, with 12 bases between them. This CDR3 reads CASSQVTEMPGELFF. CDR3 sequence (DNA): TGTGCCAGCAGCCAAGTAACGGAGATGCCCGGGGAGCTGTTTTTT.

Worth noting for this clone: At the DNA level, this CDR3 is encoded by other sequences in the same sample as well. The CDR3 nucleotides read TGTGCCAGCAGTTACAAGGGGCGAGGCACTGAAGCTTTCTTT. This sequence encodes CASSYKGRGTEAFF. The V call is TRBV6-5, the J call TRBJ1-1; D is perhaps TRBD1 (5 bases). CDR1 and CDR2 (germline): MNHEY, SVGAGI. This CDR3 spans 14 amino acids. Deletions cut 2 bases from V and 4 bases from J, with 11 bases between.

The rearrangement joins TRBV5-3 to TRBJ2-3; D gene unclear. TRBV5-3 is classed as an ORF, of uncertain function. Trimming cost V 5 bases and J 0 bases, with 25 bases left between them. This CDR3 spans 19 amino acids. As DNA, the CDR3 is TGTGCCAGAAGAGGTGAGAGTGGGGTCGGTTTACCTAGCACAGATACGCAGTATTTT. Protein product: CARRGESGVGLPSTDTQYF.

The rearrangement joins TRBV5-1 to TRBJ1-1, with D hard to call. The CDR3 totals 14 residues. Trimming stripped 2 bases from V and 5 bases from J, with 13 bases between. The germline V gene has CDR1 SGHRS and CDR2 YFSETQ. CDR3 in DNA: TGCGCCAGCAGCTTCTCTGGGCGAGGGACTGAAGCTTTCTTT. Its translation is CASSFSGRGTEAFF.

As concerns this clone: Distinct nucleotide sequences in the sample also encode this CDR3. The genes are TRBV19 and TRBJ1-1; possibly TRBD1 for D (5 bases). V lost 8 bases and J lost 2, with 9 bases in between. CDR3 length: 12 residues. From germline, CDR1 is LNHDA and CDR2 SQIVND (reference sequence). CDR3 sequence reads: CASRGGNTEAFF. CDR3 bases: TGTGCCAGTCGGGGGGGAAACACTGAAGCTTTCTTT. Complete variable domain (other parts from reference TRBV19 and TRBJ1-1): DGGITQSPKYLFRKEGQNVTLSCEQNLNHDAMYWYRQDPGQGLRLIYYSQIVNDFQKGDIAEGYSVSREKKESFPLTVTSAQKNPTAFYLCASRGGNTEAFFGQGTRLTVV.

The chain carries TRBV5-1 and TRBJ2-3; tentative D call: TRBD2 (6 bases). Germline CDR1 reads SGHRS; CDR2 reads YFSETQ. Trimming shortened V by 7 bases and J by 0 bases, and 12 bases separated the two germline ends. This CDR3 comprises 14 residues. The CDR3 nucleotides read TGCGCCAGCTCTATGGGGACTAGCACAGATACGCAGTATTTT. The encoded protein is CASSMGTSTDTQYF.

This chain joins TRBV7-2 and TRBJ1-1; no reliable D call. Germline-derived CDR1 and CDR2 are SGHTA and FQGNSA. V lost 1 base and J 1 base, leaving 7 bases between the germline ends. CDR3 length: 14 residues. The CDR3 loop is CASSLGTANTEAFF. Written as DNA, the CDR3 is TGTGCCAGCAGCTTAGGGACGGCGAACACTGAAGCTTTCTTT.

The chain has TRBV4-1 and TRBJ1-3, with TRBD1 identical over 12 bases. After removal of 4 bases from V and 0 bases from J, the junction contained 4 bases not matched to a gene. Germline assignment: CDR1 MGHRA and CDR2 YSYEKL. The CDR3 contains 17 residues. Here the CDR3 DNA reads TGCGCCAGCAGCCTGGGACAGGGGGCGAGCTCTGGAAACACCATATATTTT. Translating gives CASSLGQGASSGNTIYF.

The V call is TRBV29-1, the J call TRBJ2-5; D gene unclear. Germline CDR1 is SQVTM and CDR2 is ANQGSEA. The CDR3 runs 11 residues. V was shortened by 4 bases and J by 4 bases, with 7 bases between the two germline ends. In DNA, the CDR3 is TGCAGCGTTGGGATATCAGAGACCCAGTACTTC. Its translation: CSVGISETQYF.

The genes are TRBV29-1 and TRBJ2-5; D is perhaps TRBD2 (5 bases). Germline values: CDR1 SQVTM, CDR2 ANQGSEA. V was pared by 5 bases and J by 2 bases, with 12 bases between. The CDR3 spans 13 residues. The DNA of the CDR3 is TGCAGCGTTCGGAGGAGTCCACAAGAGACCCAGTACTTC. Translating gives CSVRRSPQETQYF.

The chain has TRBV19 and TRBJ1-4; D remains ambiguous. The CDR3 has 13 amino acids. V lost 7 bases, J lost 7 bases, and 13 bases lay in between. Germline lookup yields CDR1 LNHDA and CDR2 SQIVND (reference sequence). The CDR3 coding sequence is TGTGCCAGTAAGCCCCTTAATGGTGAAAAACTGTTTTTT. This gives the protein CASKPLNGEKLFF. The full variable domain, with the rest looked up from reference TRBV19 and TRBJ1-4, is DGGITQSPKYLFRKEGQNVTLSCEQNLNHDAMYWYRQDPGQGLRLIYYSQIVNDFQKGDIAEGYSVSREKKESFPLTVTSAQKNPTAFYLCASKPLNGEKLFFGSGTQLSVL.

The chain carries TRBV6-5 and TRBJ2-5, with 11 nucleotides matching TRBD1. The CDR3 loop spans 15 amino acids. CDR1 MNHEY and CDR2 SVGAGI come from the germline V gene. The V and J ends lost 4 bases and 4 bases, in that order; junction bases with no gene match: 5. The CDR3 DNA reads TGTGCCAGCAGTTCGGACAGGGGGCTGGGAGAGACCCAGTACTTC. This codes for CASSSDRGLGETQYF.

This rearrangement joins TRBV7-9 to TRBJ1-4, with D unresolved. CDR1 SEHNR and CDR2 FQNEAQ come from the germline V gene (reference sequence). The CDR3 consists of 15 residues. Trimming cost V 0 bases and J 0 bases, with 5 bases left between them. The CDR3 sequence is CASSLATATNEKLFF. For the CDR3, the DNA is TGTGCCAGCAGCTTAGCGACTGCAACTAATGAAAAACTGTTTTTT.

V gene TRBV6-5 combines with J gene TRBJ1-1; 7 bases match TRBD1. This CDR3 has 14 residues. Germline trimming cut 4 bases from V and 5 bases from J; bases unmatched to any gene: 7. The germline CDR1 and CDR2 sequences are MNHEY and SVGAGI. CDR3 sequence (DNA): TGTGCCAGCAGTTTAAATACAGGGGAAACTGAAGCTTTCTTT. It is translated as CASSLNTGETEAFF.

The genes are TRBV6-5 and TRBJ1-6; the D is unclear. CDR1 and CDR2 (germline): MNHEY, SVGAGI. The length of the CDR3 is 15 residues. V was shortened by 0 bases and J by 3 bases, with 6 bases between the two germline ends. CDR3: CASSYSEDYNSPLHF. The DNA of the CDR3 is TGTGCCAGCAGTTACTCTGAGGACTATAATTCACCCCTCCACTTT.